The rows below give T cell receptor beta chains drawn from one sample of a study of cytomegalovirus exposure and HLA in healthy donors. Assay used: immunoSEQ multiplex PCR; TCRdb lists only in-frame clones, some missing. The table lists 150,000 or so clones, around 67% of them singletons, with around 4.1% in the top ten. Specimen: PBMCs. The receptor set was obtained from a man aged 18 to 29 in good health and CMV-seropositive. Each CDR3 is given with its conserved first and last residue. The order of the fields is clone size, D gene, V gene, J gene, CDR3 protein, CDR3 DNA. A D gene is named only where the DNA matches it firmly. Size is stated for part of the rows, as once, few or many counts, or as a class when the clone is expanded.

-	-	TRBV19	TRBJ1-5	CASSFSRHSNQPQHF	TGTGCCAGTAGTTTCTCCCGACATAGCAATCAGCCCCAGCATTTT
-	TRBD1	TRBV7-8	TRBJ2-7	CASSLSRQGAGEQYF	TGTGCCAGCAGCTTATCACGACAGGGGGCTGGCGAGCAGTACTTC
-	TRBD1	TRBV19	TRBJ1-1	CASSMDRVNTEAFF	TGTGCCAGTAGTATGGACAGGGTGAACACTGAAGCTTTCTTT
-	-	TRBV6-5	TRBJ2-7	CASSYVGVHEQYF	TGTGCCAGCAGTTACGTCGGGGTCCACGAGCAGTACTTC
few	TRBD2	TRBV4-3	TRBJ2-3	CASSQDLTSGTYTDTQYF	TGCGCCAGCAGCCAAGATCTCACTAGCGGGACCTACACAGATACGCAGTATTTT
few	-	TRBV29-1	TRBJ1-2	CSGWGGGNYGYTF	TGCAGCGGATGGGGGGGCGGGAACTATGGCTACACCTTC
-	TRBD2	TRBV7-3	TRBJ2-1	CASSRAGEVNEQFF	TGTGCCAGCAGCAGGGCGGGAGAGGTCAATGAGCAGTTCTTC
-	-	TRBV9	TRBJ2-7	CASGSGYEQYF	TGTGCCAGCGGGTCGGGGTACGAGCAGTACTTC
once	TRBD1	TRBV10-1	TRBJ2-7	CASSESTLSPRQGVYEQYF	TGCGCCAGCAGTGAGTCGACTTTATCACCTAGGCAGGGGGTGTACGAGCAGTACTTC
-	-	TRBV19	TRBJ2-1	CASSISRLEQFF	TGTGCCAGTAGTATATCCAGGTTGGAGCAGTTCTTC
-	-	TRBV5-1	TRBJ2-7	CASSWGGLAHYEQYF	TGCGCCAGCAGCTGGGGGGGCCTAGCGCATTACGAGCAGTACTTC
once	-	TRBV7-9	TRBJ2-5	CASSFQVGEETQYF	TGTGCCAGCAGCTTCCAAGTCGGGGAGGAGACCCAGTACTTC
-	-	TRBV5-4	TRBJ2-5	CASSPRGDETQYF	TGTGCCAGCAGCCCCAGGGGGGATGAGACCCAGTACTTC
few	-	TRBV28	TRBJ1-2	CASSLGGGRYTF	TGTGCCAGCAGTTTAGGGGGCGGGCGCTACACCTTC
-	TRBD2	TRBV29-1	TRBJ2-5	CSFRAGGETQYF	TGCAGCTTCCGAGCGGGAGGAGAGACCCAGTACTTC
-	TRBD1	TRBV7-9	TRBJ2-1	CASSLGQGSYNEQFF	TGTGCCAGCAGCTTAGGACAGGGGTCCTACAATGAGCAGTTCTTC
-	TRBD2	TRBV9	TRBJ2-7	CASSVGLGSGSNEQYF	TGTGCCAGCAGCGTAGGTCTAGGTAGCGGGAGTAACGAGCAGTACTTC
-	-	TRBV18	TRBJ2-2	CASSPRWEDTGELFF	TGTGCCAGCTCACCACGTTGGGAGGACACCGGGGAGCTGTTTTTT
few	-	TRBV19	TRBJ1-4	CASSIAREKLFF	TGTGCCAGTAGTATCGCCAGGGAAAAACTGTTTTTT
once	TRBD2	TRBV5-1	TRBJ2-3	CASSSRGSGSPTDTQYF	TGCGCCAGCAGCTCTCGCGGTAGCGGGAGCCCCACAGATACGCAGTATTTT
-	-	TRBV4-3	TRBJ2-7	CASSQARDLHYEQYF	TGCGCCAGCAGCCAAGCGCGGGACTTACACTACGAGCAGTACTTC
once	TRBD1	TRBV19	TRBJ2-7	CASSIDLGTGLAEQYF	TGTGCCAGTAGTATAGATCTAGGGACAGGGCTAGCCGAGCAGTACTTC
-	-	TRBV7-3	TRBJ2-7	CASSLSDKDYEQYF	TGTGCCAGCAGCTTAAGCGACAAGGACTACGAGCAGTACTTC
-	-	TRBV29-1	TRBJ1-2	CSVERGGGSNYGYTF	TGCAGCGTTGAACGAGGTGGAGGCTCAAACTATGGCTACACCTTC
-	TRBD2	TRBV11-2	TRBJ2-1	CASSKLAGAANEQFF	TGTGCCAGCAGCAAGCTAGCGGGGGCTGCGAATGAGCAGTTCTTC
-	TRBD2	TRBV9	TRBJ2-2	CASSAGLAGVSGELFF	TGTGCCAGCAGCGCGGGACTAGCGGGTGTGTCCGGGGAGCTGTTTTTT
-	TRBD1	TRBV12-5	TRBJ1-1	CASGWVRTGGEETEAFF	TGTGCTAGTGGTTGGGTACGTACAGGGGGCGAAGAAACTGAAGCTTTCTTT
-	TRBD1	TRBV7-6	TRBJ2-5	CASSFGTGLQETQYF	TGTGCCAGCAGCTTTGGGACAGGGCTTCAAGAGACCCAGTACTTC
-	-	TRBV9	TRBJ2-1	CASTLGGSSYNEQFF	TGTGCCAGCACCTTGGGGGGTAGCTCCTACAATGAGCAGTTCTTC
-	-	TRBV7-2	TRBJ2-7	CASSPNQTGEQYF	TGTGCCAGCAGCCCAAATCAGACGGGCGAGCAGTACTTC
-	-	TRBV28	TRBJ1-2	CASSPTPTASYGYTF	TGTGCCAGCAGCCCTACCCCGACAGCCAGCTATGGCTACACCTTC
-	TRBD1	TRBV27	TRBJ2-7	CASSSTWDRGREQYF	TGTGCCAGCAGTTCGACCTGGGACAGGGGGCGCGAGCAGTACTTC
-	-	TRBV28	TRBJ1-1	CASIKISGVSNTEAFF	TGTGCCAGCATCAAGATCTCGGGGGTATCGAACACTGAAGCTTTCTTT
few	-	TRBV5-6	TRBJ2-7	CASSPRQAYEQYF	TGTGCCAGCAGCCCCAGACAGGCCTACGAGCAGTACTTC
-	-	TRBV7-3	TRBJ2-3	CASSLLGALDTQYF	TGTGCCAGCAGCTTACTGGGGGCGCTTGATACGCAGTATTTT
few	-	TRBV11-3	TRBJ2-3	CARHPGTSTDTQYF	TGTGCCAGACACCCCGGGACTAGCACAGATACGCAGTATTTT
-	TRBD1	TRBV15	TRBJ1-1	CATRPTGGRLNTEAFF	TGTGCCACCAGACCGACAGGGGGGAGGCTGAACACTGAAGCTTTCTTT
-	TRBD1	TRBV7-2	TRBJ2-2	CASSLGDRGTGELFF	TGTGCCAGCAGCTTAGGGGACAGGGGGACCGGGGAGCTGTTTTTT
once	TRBD1	TRBV6-1	TRBJ2-7	CASTPTGDSYEQYF	TGTGCCAGCACCCCGACAGGGGACTCCTACGAGCAGTACTTC
-	TRBD1	TRBV28	TRBJ1-2	CASSSPGQGNYGYTF	TGTGCCAGCAGTTCGCCGGGACAGGGAAACTATGGCTACACCTTC
-	-	TRBV30	TRBJ2-7	CAWGSIPGYEQYF	TGTGCCTGGGGTTCCATTCCAGGGTACGAGCAGTACTTC
once	TRBD2	TRBV27	TRBJ2-5	CASSLLAGGLGETQYF	TGTGCCAGCAGTTTACTAGCGGGAGGTTTGGGAGAGACCCAGTACTTC
-	-	TRBV5-1	TRBJ1-1	CASSSGRGEAFF	TGCGCCAGCAGCTCCGGACGAGGGGAAGCTTTCTTT
-	TRBD1	TRBV28	TRBJ2-7	CATRQGSYEQYF	TGTGCCACTAGACAGGGATCCTACGAGCAGTACTTC
few	TRBD1	TRBV4-2	TRBJ2-5	CASSQGLGQGFETQYF	TGTGCCAGCAGCCAAGGCTTGGGACAGGGGTTTGAGACCCAGTACTTC
-	-	TRBV28	TRBJ2-7	CASISGGEGAYEQYF	TGTGCCAGCATCTCGGGGGGAGAGGGGGCCTACGAGCAGTACTTC
-	-	TRBV25-1	TRBJ2-1	CASRGSYNEQFF	TGTGCCAGCCGCGGCTCCTACAATGAGCAGTTCTTC
few	-	TRBV15	TRBJ2-5	CATSREAGQETQYF	TGTGCCACCAGCAGAGAGGCGGGTCAAGAGACCCAGTACTTC
-	-	TRBV12-2	TRBJ1-1	CASRPRQEPEAFF	TGTGCAAGTCGCCCTCGACAGGAGCCTGAAGCTTTCTTT
-	-	TRBV7-6	TRBJ2-7	CASSLETPAYEQYF	TGTGCCAGCAGCTTAGAAACACCAGCCTACGAGCAGTACTTC
-	-	TRBV7-2	TRBJ1-1	CASRLTGNTEAFF	TGTGCCAGCAGACTGACAGGGAACACTGAAGCTTTCTTT
-	TRBD1	TRBV9	TRBJ2-7	CASSVWDRGGEQYF	TGTGCCAGCAGCGTATGGGACAGGGGCGGCGAGCAGTACTTC
-	-	TRBV4-2	TRBJ1-4	CASSQVPIGEATNEKLFF	TGTGCCAGCAGCCAAGTACCCATAGGGGAGGCAACTAATGAAAAACTGTTTTTT
-	-	TRBV5-1	TRBJ2-5	CASSLGNPGETQYF	TGCGCCAGCAGCTTGGGGAACCCCGGGGAGACCCAGTACTTC
-	-	TRBV5-1	TRBJ2-7	CASSLRFGGYYEQYF	TGCGCCAGCAGCTTGCGTTTTGGGGGGTACTACGAGCAGTACTTC
-	-	TRBV28	TRBJ1-4	CASTSTGSYEKLFF	TGTGCCAGCACGAGCACAGGGTCATACGAAAAACTGTTTTTT
-	TRBD1	TRBV9	TRBJ1-1	CASSVGTGGFTEAFF	TGTGCCAGCAGCGTAGGGACAGGGGGCTTCACTGAAGCTTTCTTT
-	TRBD1	TRBV6-6	TRBJ2-4	CASTKQGEDIQYF	TGTGCCAGCACGAAACAGGGGGAGGACATTCAGTACTTC
-	-	TRBV25-1	TRBJ1-2	CASSQTNYGYTF	TGTGCCAGCAGCCAGACTAACTATGGCTACACCTTC
few	-	TRBV6-1	TRBJ1-1	CASSEIPGNTEAFF	TGTGCCAGCAGTGAAATACCGGGGAACACTGAAGCTTTCTTT